This T cell receptor beta chain was sequenced for a study of T cell responses to AZD1222 COVID-19 vaccine. On this clone: Its antigen is not known.

CDR3 length: 19 residues. With 7 bases removed from V and 2 bases from J, the gap between germline ends came to 27 bases. Germline V gene lookup returns CDR1 SQVTM and CDR2 ANQGSEA. Study conclusions and caveats: No repertoire was sampled before or during the peak T cell response, only after it.

The repertoire was sequenced with immunoSEQ multiplex PCR; TCRdb's copy has only in-frame clones and lacks some. The sample has about 94,000 clones; less than 85% are singletons. This clonotype was obtained from an adult who received the AZD1222 COVID-19 vaccine. The chain couples TRBV29-1 to TRBJ2-6; TRBD1 might be the D (6 bases). The material was peripheral blood, obtained 28 days after the second AZD1222 dose. DNA for the CDR3: TGCAGCGCTATACTTACCCGGGACATAAGAGGGACTGGGGCCAACGTCCTGACTTTC. It specifies CSAILTRDIRGTGANVLTF.